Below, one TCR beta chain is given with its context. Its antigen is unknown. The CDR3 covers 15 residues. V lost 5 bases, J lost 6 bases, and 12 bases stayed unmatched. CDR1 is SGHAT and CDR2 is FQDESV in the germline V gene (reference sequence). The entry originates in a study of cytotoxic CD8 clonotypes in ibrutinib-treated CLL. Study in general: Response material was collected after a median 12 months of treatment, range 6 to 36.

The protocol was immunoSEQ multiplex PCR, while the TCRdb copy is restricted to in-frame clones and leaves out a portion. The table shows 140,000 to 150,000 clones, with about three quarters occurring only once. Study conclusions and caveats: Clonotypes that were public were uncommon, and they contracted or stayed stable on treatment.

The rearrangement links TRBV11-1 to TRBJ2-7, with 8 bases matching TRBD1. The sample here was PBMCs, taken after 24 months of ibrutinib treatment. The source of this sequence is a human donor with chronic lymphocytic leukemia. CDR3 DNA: TGTGCCAGCAGCCGCCGGACAGGGAGCATCGCCGAGCAGTACTTC. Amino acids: CASSRRTGSIAEQYF.